This T cell receptor (beta chain) derives from a study of monozygotic twins with inflammatory bowel disease (dated by TCRdb to between 2018 and 2021). Concerning the study at large: The complete study included approximately 28 monozygotic twin pairs: 19 IBD-discordant Danish pairs and nine German pairs, of which four were IBD-concordant and five were IBD-discordant. The search for disease-associated traits relied mainly on comparing, within discordant pairs, IBD patients with their genetically identical healthy co-twins. Each individual had, on average, about 151 000 unique TCRalpha sequences and 181 000 unique TCRbeta sequences available for analysis. The study at large found these results: A decrease in TCRbeta repertoire diversity, as measured by inverse Simpson index, was observed in IBD patients compared with their healthy co-twins. Distinction between different T cell subtypes could not be achieved in the analysis. Differing immunosuppressive treatments among patients may have added background noise and inter-individual variability to the repertoires. Repertoire similarity did not differ between concordant and discordant twins, possibly due to limited statistical power. No single strong signal or clonotype linked to IBD turned up in the results, so the idea that one exists was not supported. Compared with healthy twins, IBD patients had fewer clonotypes in common with other individuals, a difference most pronounced in patients showing signs of disease activity.

Preparation of the library involved 5' RACE. Preparation of each TCR library used 3,500 to 4,500 ng of total RNA. For each sample, cDNA synthesis was carried out in eight separate reactions using SMARTScribe reverse transcriptase. During cDNA synthesis, template switching introduced unique molecular identifiers that contained a 6-nucleotide sample barcode. Two nested PCRs of roughly 15 and 9 cycles amplified the TCRalpha and TCRbeta cDNA, and bead purification followed each PCR. Before amplification, the cDNA was treated with uracil DNA-glycosylase and purified using the QIAquick PCR purification kit. The second PCR added Illumina TruSeq-compatible adapters along with sample-specific barcodes. Library quality and concentration were assessed using TapeStation and Qubit, and about 5 ng of each library was pooled. The pooled libraries were sequenced with 2 x 100 bp reads and custom sequencing primers on an Illumina HiSeq2500 single-index Rapid Run. Processing in the source paper ran as follows. MiGEC version 1.2.6 was used for UMI-based consensus assembly to correct PCR and sequencing errors. MiXCR version 2.1.1 was used for V(D)J alignment, clonotype assembly and CDR3 extraction. Normalisation of gene usage, clonotype sharing and MAIT/NKT TCR abundance was achieved by analysing the top 1000, 10 000 and 20 000 clonotypes per sample. Diversity was computed as the inverse Simpson index with the vegan R package after downsampling to 27 000 UMIs. Statistical testing used paired Mann-Whitney U tests on the discordant twin pairs and applied Benjamini-Hochberg correction for multiple testing. Following reprocessing of the reads by TCRdb, the data hold one row per CDR3 protein sequence and no DNA is available. TCRdb's processing, not the study's, gives the V and J calls here. The data table for this sample lists some 150,000 distinct CDR3 sequences. 2.4% of the sample comes from the top ten.

Regarding this clonotype: The antigen it recognizes is unknown.

The CDR3 numbers 13 residues from cysteine through phenylalanine. No DNA is given. An approximately 2.5 ml peripheral blood sample was drawn into PAXgene tubes per donor and stored at -80°C. Without T cell sorting, total RNA was isolated from whole blood using the PAXgene blood miRNA kit on an automated QIAcube. Peripheral blood from monozygotic twin pairs who were concordant or discordant for inflammatory bowel disease underwent deep TCRalpha and TCRbeta repertoire profiling using unique molecular barcoding. For every twin pair, smoking habits were documented, and each individual was categorised as a current, former or never smoker.

The TCR sequence derives from a human donor with ulcerative colitis or Crohn's disease, or a healthy co-twin of an affected twin (not recorded which). The rearrangement combines TRBV12-3 or TRBV12-4 with TRBJ1-5. The sequenced sample consisted of blood. The CDR3 here reads CASSLTGSQPQHF.